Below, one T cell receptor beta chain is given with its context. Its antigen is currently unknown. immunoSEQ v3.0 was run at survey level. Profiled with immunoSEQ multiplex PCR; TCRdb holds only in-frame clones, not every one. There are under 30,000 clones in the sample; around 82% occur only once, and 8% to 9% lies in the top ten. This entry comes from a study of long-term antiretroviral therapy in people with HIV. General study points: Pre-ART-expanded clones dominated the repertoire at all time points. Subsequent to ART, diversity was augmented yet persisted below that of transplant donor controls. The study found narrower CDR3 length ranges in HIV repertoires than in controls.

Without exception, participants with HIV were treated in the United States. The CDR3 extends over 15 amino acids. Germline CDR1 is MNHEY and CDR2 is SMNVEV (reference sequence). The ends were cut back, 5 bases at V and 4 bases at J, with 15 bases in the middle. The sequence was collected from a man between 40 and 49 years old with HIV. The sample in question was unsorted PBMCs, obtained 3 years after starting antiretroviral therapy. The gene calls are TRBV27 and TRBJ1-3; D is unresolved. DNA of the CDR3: TGTGCCAGCAGTGGCACCCCTGTCGGCGGAAACACCATATATTTT. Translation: CASSGTPVGGNTIYF.